One and the same sample provided the 30 T cell receptor beta chains below, sequenced in a study of T cell changes during pregnancy in multiple sclerosis. Only in-frame clones appear in the TCRdb table, and some are missing; sequencing was by immunoSEQ multiplex PCR. The sample contains just over 55,000 clones, around 93% of which appear only once. The specimen was peripheral blood, collected after pregnancy. The receptors come from a female donor in good health, enrolled as a control in a pregnancy study.

The rearrangement links TRBV30 to TRBJ1-5, with D possibly TRBD1 on 6 matching bases. Germline V CDR1 and CDR2: GTSNPN, SVGIG (reference sequence). Trimming took off 0 bases at V and 7 bases at J, with 13 bases between the two ends. This CDR3 is built from 14 residues. The CDR3 spells CAWSVRAQGQPQHF. The CDR3 DNA is TGTGCCTGGAGTGTGAGGGCACAGGGCCAGCCCCAGCATTTT.

The V and J genes are TRBV10-2 and TRBJ1-3; 7 bases map to TRBD1. CDR1 and CDR2 (germline): WSHSY, SAAADI. The J segment lost 3 bases and the V segment lost 5 bases, leaving 7 bases of the junction unmatched. The CDR3 extends over 15 amino acids. The CDR3 protein is CASSSSRDSGNTIYF. The CDR3 nucleotides read TGCGCCAGCAGTAGCTCAAGGGACAGTGGAAACACCATATATTTT.

The CDR3 reads CASSPGTSYTDTQYF. CDR3 DNA: TGTGCCAGTAGTCCCGGGACTTCTTACACAGATACGCAGTATTTT. This chain uses TRBV19 with TRBJ2-3; D possibly corresponds to TRBD2 (6 bases). V lost 5 bases, J lost 2 bases, and 14 bases lay in between. The CDR3 is made up of 15 amino acids. Germline V lookup: CDR1 LNHDA, CDR2 SQIVND (reference sequence).

This clone was detected only once. V is TRBV30 and J is TRBJ2-7, with a tentative D call TRBD1 (5 bases). Trimming left V 0 bases short and J 1 base short, with 10 bases between. Per the germline V gene, CDR1 is GTSNPN and CDR2 is SVGIG (reference sequence). The CDR3 loop spans 14 amino acids. The CDR3 DNA is TGTGCCTGGAGTGTGCAGGGTAGGTCCTACGAGCAGTACTTC. Encoded protein: CAWSVQGRSYEQYF. The complete variable domain, with remaining parts taken from reference TRBV30 and TRBJ2-7, reads SQTIHQWPATLVQPVGSPLSLECTVEGTSNPNLYWYRQAAGRGLQLLFYSVGIGQISSEVPQNLSASRPQDRQFILSSKKLLLSDSGFYLCAWSVQGRSYEQYFGPGTRLTVT.

The chain combines TRBV9 with TRBJ2-7; D is perhaps TRBD2 (6 bases). Germline V gives CDR1 SGDLS, CDR2 YYNGEE. V was trimmed by 0 bases and J by 2 bases, leaving 12 bases between them. There are 15 residues in the CDR3. CDR3 amino acids: CASSVEGGEAYEQYF. As DNA, the CDR3 is TGTGCCAGCAGCGTAGAAGGCGGGGAAGCCTACGAGCAGTACTTC.

CDR3 sequence: CASSPRTGRVGGYTF. The CDR3 nucleotides read TGTGCCAGCAGCCCTCGGACAGGGAGGGTCGGTGGCTACACCTTC. V usage is TRBV11-2 and J usage is TRBJ1-2; 8 nucleotides match TRBD1. The CDR3 runs to 15 residues. Germline-derived CDR1 and CDR2 are SGHAT and FQNNGV. V gave up 5 bases and J gave up 7 bases; unmatched junction bases: 12.

The CDR3 DNA reads as TGTGCCAGCAGCTACAGGGGCGGGGATGAGCAGTTCTTC. Its protein is CASSYRGGDEQFF. The chain employs TRBV7-6 and TRBJ2-1; D possibly corresponds to TRBD1 (7 bases). Trimming shortened V by 4 bases and J by 8 bases, and 12 bases separated the two germline ends. Germline V gives CDR1 SGHVS, CDR2 FNYEAQ. The CDR3 spans 13 residues.

In DNA, the CDR3 is TGTGCCAGCAGCCCCGGGACTCCCTACGAGCAGTACTTC. Amino acid sequence: CASSPGTPYEQYF. V is TRBV7-2 and J is TRBJ2-7; TRBD2 might be the D (6 bases). The germline V gene encodes CDR1 SGHTA and CDR2 FQGNSA. Trimming took off 5 bases at V and 2 bases at J, with 10 bases between the two ends. CDR3 length: 13 residues.

The chain has TRBV2 and TRBJ2-3; 9 bases are shared with TRBD1. Germline V CDR1 and CDR2: SNHLY, FYNNEI. The CDR3 length is 13 residues. The ends lost 5 bases at V and 6 bases at J; junction bases unmatched: 3. CDR3 residues: CASSWDRVDTQYF. CDR3 in DNA: TGTGCCAGCAGTTGGGACAGGGTGGATACGCAGTATTTT. The full variable domain, completed using reference TRBV2 and TRBJ2-3, is EPEVTQTPSHQVTQMGQEVILRCVPISNHLYFYWYRQILGQKVEFLVSFYNNEISEKSEIFDDQFSVERPDGSNFTLKIRSTKLEDSAMYFCASSWDRVDTQYFGPGTRLTVL.

The genes are TRBV11-2 and TRBJ1-1; D is perhaps TRBD1 (6 bases). Trimming pared 8 bases from V and 10 bases from J, leaving 20 bases between. Germline CDR1 reads SGHAT; CDR2 reads FQNNGV. The CDR3 is 13 residues long. The CDR3, as DNA: TGTGCCAGCGAATTGAGCGGGACAATCGGAGCTTTCTTT. Translated, it gives CASELSGTIGAFF.

V and J are TRBV11-2 and TRBJ1-2; 9 bases map to TRBD1. CDR3 length equals 14 residues. Germline V lookup: CDR1 SGHAT, CDR2 FQNNGV. The trim removed 1 base at V and 8 bases at J, leaving 5 bases unmatched. The CDR3 is CASSLGSGTGGYTF. The CDR3 DNA follows: TGTGCCAGCAGCTTAGGTTCCGGGACAGGGGGCTACACCTTC. Drawing the rest from reference TRBV11-2 and TRBJ1-2, the complete variable domain is EAGVAQSPRYKIIEKRQSVAFWCNPISGHATLYWYQQILGQGPKLLIQFQNNGVVDDSQLPKDRFSAERLKGVDSTLKIQPAKLEDSAVYLCASSLGSGTGGYTFGSGTRLTVV.

The V gene is TRBV13, the J gene TRBJ2-7, with 12 bases fitting TRBD2. This CDR3 has 14 amino acids. The germline V gene encodes CDR1 PRHDT and CDR2 FYEKMQ (reference sequence). The J segment lost 5 bases and the V segment lost 5 bases, leaving 4 bases of the junction unmatched. CDR3 bases: TGTGCCAGCAGCATAACTAGCGGGAGGAACGAGCAGTACTTC. This translates into CASSITSGRNEQYF.

This clone was recorded only once. V gene TRBV11-2 combines with J gene TRBJ2-2; D perhaps matches TRBD2 (6 bases). Deletions cut 6 bases from V and 4 bases from J, with 12 bases between. This CDR3 is built from 14 residues. In germline, CDR1 is SGHAT, CDR2 FQNNGV. CDR3 sequence reads: CASSVSGGTGELFF. CDR3 nucleotide sequence: TGTGCCAGCAGTGTTTCCGGGGGCACCGGGGAGCTGTTTTTT.

The chain is built from TRBV14 and TRBJ2-1, with 14 nucleotides matching TRBD2. V shed 4 bases, J shed 7 bases, and the junction held 6 bases outside the gene matches. Germline V gene lookup returns CDR1 SGHDN and CDR2 FVKESK. This CDR3 spans 16 amino acids. Written as DNA, the CDR3 is TGTGCCAGCAGCCCGGGACTAGCGGGAGCTTGGAATGAGCAGTTCTTC. Amino acids: CASSPGLAGAWNEQFF.

The chain is built from TRBV27 and TRBJ1-2; 8 bases are a match to TRBD1. This CDR3 is built from 14 residues. The germline gives CDR1 MNHEY, CDR2 SMNVEV (reference sequence). The trim removed 5 bases at V and 2 bases at J, leaving 4 bases unmatched. The CDR3 is CASSPRTGNYGYTF. CDR3 nucleotides: TGTGCCAGCAGTCCTAGGACAGGGAACTATGGCTACACCTTC.

The chain links TRBV10-3 to TRBJ2-2, with 7 bases lining up with TRBD1. This CDR3 is 13 amino acids long. The germline gives CDR1 ENHRY, CDR2 SYGVKD. Trimming took 11 bases from V and 6 from J; bases not matched to a gene: 9. In DNA form, the CDR3 reads TGTGCCGTCCGACAGGGTATATCCGGGGAGCTGTTTTTT. Translated: CAVRQGISGELFF.

The V call is TRBV6-5, the J call TRBJ1-2; TRBD1 matches 7 bases. The CDR3 has 13 amino acids. Germline V gives CDR1 MNHEY, CDR2 SVGAGI. Trimming at V came to 5 bases and at J to 4 bases, leaving 4 bases not matched to a gene. CDR3 coding DNA: TGTGCCAGCAGTCCCCGACAGGGCTATGGCTACACCTTC. Amino acid sequence: CASSPRQGYGYTF.

In DNA, the CDR3 is TGTGCCAGCAGCTTAGAAGGGACAGGGGTCTACGAGCAGTACTTC. Amino acids: CASSLEGTGVYEQYF. The J gene is TRBJ2-7, the V gene TRBV7-9, with 10 bases that match TRBD1. Germline CDR1 reads SEHNR; CDR2 reads FQNEAQ (reference sequence). The CDR3 loop spans 15 amino acids. V was pared by 1 base and J by 3 bases, with 3 bases of the junction left unmatched.

The gene calls are TRBV7-2 and TRBJ2-3; tentative D call: TRBD1 (6 bases). V gave up 3 bases and J gave up 1 base, with 8 bases separating them. The CDR3 runs 14 residues. The germline gives CDR1 SGHTA, CDR2 FQGNSA. DNA of the CDR3: TGTGCCAGCAGCTTTCGACAGGGCACAGATACGCAGTATTTT. Translation: CASSFRQGTDTQYF.

This chain uses TRBV14 with TRBJ2-1, with TRBD1 matching over 8 bases. The CDR3 has 15 amino acids. Germline V lookup: CDR1 SGHDN, CDR2 FVKESK. V trimming: 4 bases; J trimming: 7 bases; junction bases outside the gene matches: 9. In DNA form, the CDR3 reads TGTGCCAGCAGCCGAGGAGACAGGGGACTTAATGAGCAGTTCTTC. It codes for CASSRGDRGLNEQFF.

A single count supports this clone. The V and J genes are TRBV11-3 and TRBJ1-2; TRBD1 is a possible D gene (5 bases). Trimming cost V 1 base and J 1 base, with 25 bases left between them. Germline CDR1 and CDR2: SGHNT and YENEEA. This CDR3 is built from 20 residues. CDR3 region: CASSLGDPYPGVSNNYGYTF. CDR3 sequence (DNA): TGTGCCAGCAGCTTAGGCGATCCCTACCCGGGGGTGTCGAATAACTATGGCTACACCTTC.

The chain carries TRBV5-1 and TRBJ2-6; tentatively, D is TRBD1 (6 bases). Trimming left V 0 bases short and J 0 bases short, with 13 bases between. Germline V CDR1 and CDR2: SGHRS, YFSETQ. This CDR3 is built from 18 residues. DNA of the CDR3: TGCGCCAGCAGCTTGGGTCCAGGGGTGGGCTCTGGGGCCAACGTCCTGACTTTC. It translates to CASSLGPGVGSGANVLTF. The entire variable domain, with the rest obtained from reference TRBV5-1 and TRBJ2-6, is as follows: KAGVTQTPRYLIKTRGQQVTLSCSPISGHRSVSWYQQTPGQGLQFLFEYFSETQRNKGNFPGRFSGRQFSNSRSEMNVSTLELGDSALYLCASSLGPGVGSGANVLTFGAGSRLTVL.

V and J are TRBV7-3 and TRBJ1-3; a weak D match, TRBD1 (5 bases). V lost 2 bases and J 0 bases, leaving 8 bases between the germline ends. The CDR3 is made up of 15 amino acids. The germline CDR1 and CDR2 sequences are SGHTA and FQGTGA. This CDR3 reads CASSLVRGSGNTIYF. The CDR3 DNA is TGTGCCAGCAGCTTAGTTAGGGGCTCTGGAAACACCATATATTTT.

This chain uses TRBV19 with TRBJ1-5; D perhaps matches TRBD1 (5 bases). The germline V and J ends were trimmed by 0 bases and 2 bases, with 14 bases remaining between them. The CDR3 totals 17 residues. CDR1 and CDR2 from the germline V gene are LNHDA and SQIVND (reference sequence). CDR3: CASSIENQGFGNQPQHF. The CDR3 DNA reads as TGTGCCAGTAGTATAGAAAACCAGGGTTTCGGCAATCAGCCCCAGCATTTT.

This chain connects TRBV5-6 to TRBJ1-5, with a tentative D call TRBD1 (6 bases). Germline V gives CDR1 SGHDT, CDR2 YYEEEE. V was pared by 3 bases and J by 3 bases, with 10 bases between. CDR3 length equals 14 residues. In DNA, the CDR3 is TGTGCCAGCAGCTACGGACAGTTCAATCAGCCCCAGCATTTT. Protein sequence: CASSYGQFNQPQHF.

This chain links TRBV7-2 with TRBJ2-5, with 7 nucleotides matching TRBD1. CDR3 length: 15 residues. Per germline, CDR1 SGHTA and CDR2 FQGNSA. The ends lost 8 bases at V and 2 bases at J; junction bases unmatched: 11. As DNA, the CDR3 is TGTGCCAGCCGGATCGGACAGGCGATACAAGAGACCCAGTACTTC. The encoded protein is CASRIGQAIQETQYF.

The V call is TRBV28, the J call TRBJ1-1; D perhaps matches TRBD1 (6 bases). Per the germline V gene, CDR1 is MDHEN and CDR2 is SYDVKM. The CDR3 runs to 15 residues. Trimming shortened V by 3 bases and J by 0 bases, and 11 bases separated the two germline ends. The CDR3 DNA is TGTGCCAGCAGTTTGAGGGACATCGTGAACACTGAAGCTTTCTTT. This gives the protein CASSLRDIVNTEAFF.

This sequence joins TRBV19 and TRBJ1-2, with D tentatively TRBD1 (5 bases). With 3 bases removed from V and 2 bases from J, the gap between germline ends came to 10 bases. CDR1 and CDR2 from the germline V gene are LNHDA and SQIVND (reference sequence). The CDR3 runs 14 residues. The CDR3 bases are TGTGCCAGTAGTATCCTAGGGGCAAACTATGGCTACACCTTC. It specifies CASSILGANYGYTF.

The CDR3 is CASSAGTSGGAHEQYF. In DNA, the CDR3 is TGTGCCAGCAGTGCCGGGACTAGCGGGGGGGCCCACGAGCAGTACTTC. The V call is TRBV6-1, the J call TRBJ2-7, with 16 positions matching TRBD2. This CDR3 is 16 amino acids long. Per germline, CDR1 MNHNS and CDR2 SASEGT. V lost 4 bases, J lost 5 bases, and 5 bases stayed unmatched.

CDR3 in DNA: TGTGCCAGTTCCGGGACTAGCGACTTTTTGCAGTACTTC. This translates into CASSGTSDFLQYF. This rearrangement joins TRBV27 to TRBJ2-7; 10 bases are a match to TRBD2. The CDR3 length is 13 residues. V gave up 9 bases and J gave up 9 bases; unmatched junction bases: 11. The germline gives CDR1 MNHEY, CDR2 SMNVEV (reference sequence).